Following are 6 T cell receptor beta chains from one sample sequenced in a study of blood T cell repertoires in COVID-19. The data were produced by immunoSEQ multiplex PCR, yet TCRdb's version contains in-frame clones alone and is incomplete. The table shows 120,000 or so clones, with approximately 71% occurring only once. Sequenced: peripheral blood. These receptors originate from a woman in her 70s with acute or convalescent COVID-19.

The chain links TRBV28 to TRBJ2-1; D is uncertain. The CDR3 runs to 14 residues. CDR1 is MDHEN, CDR2 SYDVKM, per germline. Trimming took 2 bases from V and 8 from J, leaving 13 bases between them. The CDR3 DNA follows: TGTGCCAGCAGTTTACAACTTATTCCCGATGAGCAGTTCTTC. Encoded protein: CASSLQLIPDEQFF.

The chain carries TRBV3-1 (or the pseudogene TRBV3-2) and TRBJ2-7; TRBD1 is a possible D gene (5 bases). CDR1 is LGHDT, CDR2 YNNKEL, per germline (reference sequence). CDR3 size: 13 residues. Trimming left V 1 base short and J 3 bases short, with 7 bases between. This chain's CDR3 is CASSQGDSYEQYF. The CDR3 DNA is TGTGCCAGCAGCCAAGGTGACAGCTACGAGCAGTACTTC.

The chain is built from TRBV5-4 and TRBJ2-7, with 8 bases aligning to TRBD1. This CDR3 has 16 amino acids. Trimming cost V 2 bases and J 2 bases; bases outside gene matches: 9. Germline CDR1 SGHNT, CDR2 YYREEE (reference sequence). The CDR3 reads CASSLGGQGLAYEQYF. The CDR3 nucleotides read TGTGCCAGCAGCTTAGGAGGACAGGGTCTTGCCTACGAGCAGTACTTC.

The genes are TRBV10-2 and TRBJ1-6; 10 bases are a match to TRBD1. CDR1 and CDR2 from the germline V gene are WSHSY and SAAADI. After removal of 0 bases from V and 8 bases from J, the junction contained 4 bases not matched to a gene. This CDR3 is built from 16 residues. This CDR3 is CASSESGTGAHSPLHF. The CDR3 bases are TGCGCCAGCAGTGAGTCCGGGACAGGGGCACATTCACCCCTCCACTTT.

The J gene is TRBJ1-1, the V gene TRBV30; D is uncertain. CDR3 length: 13 amino acids. CDR1 is GTSNPN, CDR2 SVGIG, per germline (reference sequence). Trimming removed 5 bases from V and 5 bases from J, with 15 bases in between. CDR3 sequence: CAWERAYGTEAFF. The CDR3 bases are TGTGCCTGGGAGCGGGCTTACGGGACTGAAGCTTTCTTT.

The chain carries TRBV2 and TRBJ1-5; D perhaps matches TRBD1 (5 bases). Germline CDR1 reads SNHLY; CDR2 reads FYNNEI. The CDR3 consists of 14 residues. V lost 5 bases, J lost 7 bases, and 15 bases lay in between. The CDR3 sequence is CASSRGGEGQPQHF. In DNA, the CDR3 is TGTGCCAGCAGTCGTGGAGGGGAAGGCCAGCCCCAGCATTTT.